This is a list of T cell receptor beta chains from one sample in a study of control samples from healthy donors and cancer patients. Some clones are missing from TCRdb's copy, which holds only in-frame ones; the method was immunoSEQ multiplex PCR. The sample holds under 95,000 clones, roughly nine tenths seen once. What was sequenced was blood. These receptors were taken from a woman in her twenties or thirties in good health. Each CDR3 is given with its conserved first and last residue. A D gene is named only where the DNA matches it firmly. For some rows the clone size is stated as once, few or many, or as a class when expanded; others skip it.

v_gene: TRBV2; j_gene: TRBJ1-5; abundance: NA; d_gene: NA; CDR3aa: CASRETDNQPQHF; CDR3nt: TGTGCCAGCAGGGAGACAGATAATCAGCCCCAGCATTTT
v_gene: TRBV5-1; j_gene: TRBJ1-2; abundance: NA; d_gene: NA; CDR3aa: CASSSMLRQPDGYTF; CDR3nt: TGCGCCAGCAGCTCCATGCTAAGACAGCCTGATGGCTACACCTTC
v_gene: TRBV5-5; j_gene: TRBJ1-1; abundance: NA; d_gene: NA; CDR3aa: CASSSASGGVTEAFF; CDR3nt: TGTGCCAGCAGCTCGGCGTCGGGGGGAGTCACTGAAGCTTTCTTT
v_gene: TRBV6-5; j_gene: TRBJ1-5; abundance: NA; d_gene: NA; CDR3aa: CASSYSMDSQPQHF; CDR3nt: TGTGCCAGCAGTTACTCGATGGATAGTCAGCCCCAGCATTTT
v_gene: TRBV6-4; j_gene: TRBJ2-7; abundance: NA; d_gene: NA; CDR3aa: CASSFPGTDSYEQYF; CDR3nt: TGTGCCAGCAGCTTCCCGGGGACGGACTCCTACGAGCAGTACTTC
v_gene: TRBV27; j_gene: TRBJ2-3; abundance: NA; d_gene: TRBD1; CDR3aa: CASSLGTGTDTQYF; CDR3nt: TGTGCCAGCAGTTTAGGGACAGGCACAGATACGCAGTATTTT
v_gene: TRBV5-4; j_gene: TRBJ2-1; abundance: NA; d_gene: NA; CDR3aa: CASSSQKGYNEQFF; CDR3nt: TGTGCCAGCAGCTCTCAGAAGGGCTACAATGAGCAGTTCTTC
v_gene: TRBV6-5; j_gene: TRBJ1-1; abundance: NA; d_gene: NA; CDR3aa: CASSYPDTEAFF; CDR3nt: TGTGCCAGCAGTTACCCCGACACTGAAGCTTTCTTT
v_gene: TRBV19; j_gene: TRBJ1-1; abundance: few; d_gene: NA; CDR3aa: CATAEGNTEAFF; CDR3nt: TGTGCCACCGCGGAGGGGAACACTGAAGCTTTCTTT
v_gene: TRBV19; j_gene: TRBJ1-1; abundance: NA; d_gene: NA; CDR3aa: CASSISGSMNTEAFF; CDR3nt: TGTGCCAGTAGTATTTCGGGCAGCATGAACACTGAAGCTTTCTTT
v_gene: TRBV6-1; j_gene: TRBJ1-4; abundance: once; d_gene: NA; CDR3aa: CASSEKVWNEANEKLFF; CDR3nt: TGTGCCAGCAGTGAAAAGGTTTGGAACGAGGCTAATGAAAAACTGTTTTTT
v_gene: TRBV27; j_gene: TRBJ1-5; abundance: NA; d_gene: NA; CDR3aa: CASSLSRRGSQPQHF; CDR3nt: TGTGCCAGCAGTTTATCCCGCCGGGGTAGTCAGCCCCAGCATTTT
v_gene: TRBV7-6; j_gene: TRBJ2-3; abundance: NA; d_gene: TRBD2; CDR3aa: CASSKAGFSTDTQYF; CDR3nt: TGTGCCAGCAGCAAAGCGGGATTTAGCACAGATACGCAGTATTTT
v_gene: TRBV7-9; j_gene: TRBJ1-1; abundance: NA; d_gene: NA; CDR3aa: CASSLLGGNTEAFF; CDR3nt: TGTGCCAGCAGCTTACTTGGGGGAAACACTGAAGCTTTCTTT
v_gene: TRBV25-1; j_gene: TRBJ1-4; abundance: NA; d_gene: NA; CDR3aa: CASSELFDSHNEKLFF; CDR3nt: TGTGCCAGCAGTGAACTCTTCGACAGCCATAATGAAAAACTGTTTTTT
v_gene: TRBV14; j_gene: TRBJ1-4; abundance: NA; d_gene: NA; CDR3aa: CASSQGVREKLFF; CDR3nt: TGTGCCAGCAGCCAAGGGGTTCGAGAAAAACTGTTTTTT
v_gene: TRBV28; j_gene: TRBJ2-1; abundance: NA; d_gene: TRBD2; CDR3aa: CASSLAGSLSYNEQFF; CDR3nt: TGTGCCAGCAGTCTAGCGGGGAGTCTCTCCTACAATGAGCAGTTCTTC
v_gene: TRBV5-1; j_gene: TRBJ2-3; abundance: NA; d_gene: TRBD2; CDR3aa: CASSANLAGGPTDTQYF; CDR3nt: TGCGCCAGCAGCGCGAATCTAGCGGGAGGGCCAACAGATACGCAGTATTTT
v_gene: TRBV3-1/TRBV3-2; j_gene: TRBJ1-6; abundance: once; d_gene: NA; CDR3aa: CASSQEISRLSNSPLHF; CDR3nt: TGTGCCAGCAGCCAAGAAATTTCCCGGCTTTCTAATTCACCCCTCCACTTT
v_gene: TRBV3-1/TRBV3-2; j_gene: TRBJ1-2; abundance: NA; d_gene: NA; CDR3aa: CASSQDVRGYTF; CDR3nt: TGTGCCAGCAGCCAAGATGTCAGGGGCTACACCTTC
v_gene: TRBV24-1; j_gene: TRBJ2-7; abundance: NA; d_gene: NA; CDR3aa: CATSRGGVDSYEQYF; CDR3nt: TGTGCCACCAGCCGAGGAGGGGTCGATTCCTACGAGCAGTACTTC
v_gene: TRBV18; j_gene: TRBJ1-6; abundance: NA; d_gene: NA; CDR3aa: CASSPPIDNSPLHF; CDR3nt: TGTGCCAGCTCACCACCCATAGATAATTCACCCCTCCACTTT
v_gene: TRBV10-2; j_gene: TRBJ1-1; abundance: NA; d_gene: TRBD1; CDR3aa: CASSATGIEAFF; CDR3nt: TGCGCCAGCAGTGCGACAGGGATTGAAGCTTTCTTT
v_gene: TRBV2; j_gene: TRBJ2-1; abundance: NA; d_gene: NA; CDR3aa: CARAGGFLDGAGGTYNEQFF; CDR3nt: TGTGCCCGGGCCGGGGGCTTTCTGGACGGGGCCGGGGGCACCTACAATGAGCAGTTCTTC
v_gene: TRBV5-1; j_gene: TRBJ1-1; abundance: NA; d_gene: NA; CDR3aa: CASSSGKTEAFF; CDR3nt: TGCGCCAGCAGCTCGGGGAAGACTGAAGCTTTCTTT
v_gene: TRBV7-9; j_gene: TRBJ2-2; abundance: NA; d_gene: NA; CDR3aa: CASSLVTGQNTGELFF; CDR3nt: TGTGCCAGCAGCTTAGTAACGGGACAGAACACCGGGGAGCTGTTTTTT
v_gene: TRBV12-3/TRBV12-4; j_gene: TRBJ2-1; abundance: NA; d_gene: NA; CDR3aa: CASSNRDDREFF; CDR3nt: TGTGCCAGCAGTAACCGGGATGACCGGGAGTTCTTC
v_gene: TRBV5-4; j_gene: TRBJ2-7; abundance: NA; d_gene: NA; CDR3aa: CASSLASNPIEQYF; CDR3nt: TGTGCCAGCAGCTTGGCTAGCAACCCCATCGAGCAGTACTTC
v_gene: TRBV7-8; j_gene: TRBJ2-7; abundance: NA; d_gene: NA; CDR3aa: CASSLADSYEQYF; CDR3nt: TGTGCCAGCAGCTTAGCGGACAGCTACGAGCAGTACTTC
v_gene: TRBV29-1; j_gene: TRBJ2-2; abundance: NA; d_gene: TRBD2; CDR3aa: CSVAGGNTGELFF; CDR3nt: TGCAGCGTTGCGGGGGGGAACACCGGGGAGCTGTTTTTT
v_gene: TRBV4-2; j_gene: TRBJ2-7; abundance: once; d_gene: TRBD1; CDR3aa: CASSHPGQGSYEQYF; CDR3nt: TGTGCCAGCAGCCATCCCGGACAGGGTTCCTACGAGCAGTACTTC
v_gene: TRBV4-1; j_gene: TRBJ1-1; abundance: NA; d_gene: NA; CDR3aa: CASSPRGAGTEAFF; CDR3nt: TGCGCCAGCAGCCCCCGGGGTGCGGGGACTGAAGCTTTCTTT
v_gene: TRBV30; j_gene: TRBJ2-7; abundance: NA; d_gene: TRBD1; CDR3aa: CAWEGQWEQYF; CDR3nt: TGTGCCTGGGAGGGACAGTGGGAGCAGTACTTC
v_gene: TRBV5-1; j_gene: TRBJ2-1; abundance: NA; d_gene: TRBD1; CDR3aa: CASSPRLQGRNNEQFF; CDR3nt: TGCGCCAGCAGCCCCCGATTACAGGGGCGCAACAATGAGCAGTTCTTC
v_gene: TRBV15; j_gene: TRBJ1-1; abundance: NA; d_gene: NA; CDR3aa: CATSRDVAMGTEAFF; CDR3nt: TGTGCCACCAGCAGAGATGTAGCGATGGGCACTGAAGCTTTCTTT
v_gene: TRBV5-6; j_gene: TRBJ2-3; abundance: NA; d_gene: NA; CDR3aa: CASSRQGSRDTQYF; CDR3nt: TGTGCCAGCAGCCGACAAGGGTCCCGGGATACGCAGTATTTT
v_gene: TRBV6-5; j_gene: TRBJ1-2; abundance: NA; d_gene: NA; CDR3aa: CASIRRAEDGYTF; CDR3nt: TGTGCCAGCATCAGACGGGCGGAGGATGGCTACACCTTC
v_gene: TRBV7-2; j_gene: TRBJ1-2; abundance: NA; d_gene: TRBD1; CDR3aa: CASSSGQSLPGYTF; CDR3nt: TGTGCCAGCAGCTCGGGACAGAGCCTTCCAGGCTACACCTTC
v_gene: TRBV7-9; j_gene: TRBJ1-5; abundance: NA; d_gene: NA; CDR3aa: CASSPRGGDSNQPQHF; CDR3nt: TGTGCCAGCAGCCCCCGTGGAGGAGATAGCAATCAGCCCCAGCATTTT
v_gene: TRBV6-1; j_gene: TRBJ2-7; abundance: NA; d_gene: NA; CDR3aa: CASSEGGSYEQYF; CDR3nt: TGTGCCAGCAGTGAAGGGGGCTCCTACGAGCAGTACTTC
v_gene: TRBV29-1; j_gene: TRBJ1-2; abundance: once; d_gene: NA; CDR3aa: CTARNDPGTYYGYTF; CDR3nt: TGCACCGCCCGAAATGATCCAGGGACCTACTATGGCTACACCTTC
v_gene: TRBV6-5; j_gene: TRBJ1-1; abundance: NA; d_gene: NA; CDR3aa: CASSPLGGRNTEAFF; CDR3nt: TGTGCCAGCAGTCCCCTAGGAGGGAGGAACACTGAAGCTTTCTTT
v_gene: TRBV5-1; j_gene: TRBJ2-1; abundance: NA; d_gene: TRBD2; CDR3aa: CASVSMAGGSYNEQFF; CDR3nt: TGCGCCAGCGTATCTATGGCGGGAGGATCCTACAATGAGCAGTTCTTC
v_gene: TRBV4-2; j_gene: TRBJ2-6; abundance: NA; d_gene: NA; CDR3aa: CASSQEPGGGPFTPSGANVLTF; CDR3nt: TGTGCCAGCAGCCAAGAGCCTGGAGGGGGTCCCTTTACCCCATCTGGGGCCAACGTCCTGACTTTC
v_gene: TRBV11-2; j_gene: TRBJ2-7; abundance: NA; d_gene: NA; CDR3aa: CASRSRVGYEQYF; CDR3nt: TGTGCCAGCAGATCACGGGTGGGGTACGAGCAGTACTTC